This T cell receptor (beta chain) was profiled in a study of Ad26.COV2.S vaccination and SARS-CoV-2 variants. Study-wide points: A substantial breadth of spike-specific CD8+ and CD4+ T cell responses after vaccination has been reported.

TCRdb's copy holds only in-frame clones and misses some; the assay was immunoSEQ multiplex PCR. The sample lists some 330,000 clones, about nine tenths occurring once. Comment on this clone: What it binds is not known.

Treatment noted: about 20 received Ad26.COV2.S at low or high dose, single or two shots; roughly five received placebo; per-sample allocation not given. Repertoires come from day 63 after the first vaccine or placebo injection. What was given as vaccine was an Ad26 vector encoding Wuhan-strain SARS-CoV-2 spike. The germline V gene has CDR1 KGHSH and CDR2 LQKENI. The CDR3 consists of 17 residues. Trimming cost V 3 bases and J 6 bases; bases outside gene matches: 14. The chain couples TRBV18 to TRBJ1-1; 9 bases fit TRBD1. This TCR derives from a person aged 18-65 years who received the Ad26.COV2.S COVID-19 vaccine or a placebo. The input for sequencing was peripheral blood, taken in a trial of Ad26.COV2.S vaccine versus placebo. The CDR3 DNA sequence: TGTGCCAGCTCACCTATCTCACAGGGGGCGCTGACCTCTGAAGCTTTCTTT. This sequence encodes CASSPISQGALTSEAFF.